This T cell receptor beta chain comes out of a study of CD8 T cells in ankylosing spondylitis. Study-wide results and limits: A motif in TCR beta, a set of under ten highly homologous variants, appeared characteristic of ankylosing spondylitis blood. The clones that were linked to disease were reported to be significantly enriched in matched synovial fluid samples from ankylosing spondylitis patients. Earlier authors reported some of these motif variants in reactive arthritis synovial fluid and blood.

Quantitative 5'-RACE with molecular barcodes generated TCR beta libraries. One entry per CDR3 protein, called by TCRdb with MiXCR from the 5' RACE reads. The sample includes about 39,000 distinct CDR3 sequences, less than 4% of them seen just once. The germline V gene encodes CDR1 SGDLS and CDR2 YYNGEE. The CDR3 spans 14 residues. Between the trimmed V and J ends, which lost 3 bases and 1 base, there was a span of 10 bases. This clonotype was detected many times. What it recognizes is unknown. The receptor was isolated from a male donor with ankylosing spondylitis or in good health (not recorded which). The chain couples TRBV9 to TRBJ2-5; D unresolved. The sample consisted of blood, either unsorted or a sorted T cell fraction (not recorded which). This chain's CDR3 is CASSEGGFQETQYF. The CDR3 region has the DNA TGTGCCAGCAGCGAAGGTGGCTTCCAAGAGACCCAGTACTTC.